This TCR beta chain comes out of a study of OX40 agonist ivuxolimab in advanced cancers. Study details: Six ivuxolimab dose levels, 0.01 to 10 mg/kg, were given intravenously every 2 weeks.

A note on this clone: Its antigen remains unidentified.

Broader study findings: At 0.1-3.0 mg/kg, partial responders had clonal expansion among the lowest observed.

Assay: immunoSEQ multiplex PCR; the TCRdb copy retains only in-frame clones and omits some. In the table there are fewer than 25,000 clones, 85% of which are singletons. V shed 8 bases and J 2 bases; nucleotides not matched to a gene: 4. The CDR3 runs 13 residues. In germline, CDR1 is SSHAT, CDR2 FNYEAQ (reference sequence). Sequences were derived from CD4+ or CD8+ T cells sorted from blood, sampled in a trial of the OX40 agonist ivuxolimab. The chain recombines TRBV7-7 with TRBJ2-7; 9 nucleotides line up with TRBD1. This sequence was found in an adult with an advanced solid tumor such as melanoma, head and neck, liver or kidney cancer. The CDR3 protein is CASARDRAYEQYF. The CDR3 nucleotides are TGTGCCAGCGCACGGGACAGGGCCTACGAGCAGTACTTC.